This passage covers 24 T cell receptor beta chains from one sample sequenced in a study of early T cells in non-severe SARS-CoV-2 infection. TCRdb called the 5' RACE reads again in MiXCR, with one record for every CDR3 protein. The repertoire consists of tens of thousands of distinct CDR3 sequences, with approximately 15% occurring once and the leading ten covering more than 6.5%. The source material was whole blood. The source of these receptors is an adult who was a healthcare worker with PCR-confirmed SARS-CoV-2 infection or an uninfected control (not recorded which).

The chain is built from TRBV29-1 and TRBJ2-3; 9 nucleotides match TRBD1. Germline V gives CDR1 SQVTM, CDR2 ANQGSEA. CDR3 size: 17 residues. V lost 3 bases, J lost 1 base, and 11 bases stayed unmatched. CDR3 sequence (DNA): TGCAGCGTTGACGGACAGGGGCGCCAACTTGGCACAGATACGCAGTATTTT. Translation gives CSVDGQGRQLGTDTQYF.

This clonotype has more than one count but fewer than ten. This chain uses TRBV7-9 with TRBJ1-3; D is ambiguous. CDR3 length equals 11 residues. Per the germline V gene, CDR1 is SEHNR and CDR2 is FQNEAQ (reference sequence). The germline V and J ends were trimmed by 10 bases and 4 bases, with 8 bases remaining between them. Here the CDR3 reads CATGEGNTIYF. Here the CDR3 DNA reads TGTGCCACCGGAGAGGGAAACACCATATATTTT.

The chain carries TRBV7-9 and TRBJ2-3; perhaps TRBD1 as D (6 bases). This CDR3 contains 14 residues. Germline V lookup: CDR1 SEHNR, CDR2 FQNEAQ (reference sequence). V was pared by 5 bases and J by 3 bases, with 12 bases between. Written as DNA, the CDR3 is TGTGCCAGCAGCCAAACAGGGCGGACAGATACGCAGTATTTT. It specifies CASSQTGRTDTQYF.

This clonotype was seen only a few times. This chain connects TRBV7-2 to TRBJ2-1; no firm D call. From germline, CDR1 is SGHTA and CDR2 FQGNSA. Trimming shortened V by 2 bases and J by 6 bases, and 5 bases separated the two germline ends. The CDR3 spans 12 residues. The CDR3 DNA reads as TGTGCCAGCAGCTTAAATATCAATGAGCAGTTCTTC. Translated, it gives CASSLNINEQFF.

The chain employs TRBV12-3 or TRBV12-4 and TRBJ1-1, with 7 positions matching TRBD1. The CDR3 contains 16 residues. V was pared by 3 bases and J by 4 bases, with 11 bases of the junction left unmatched. The CDR3 here is CASSFWPGGSPTEAFF. The CDR3 bases are TGTGCCAGCAGTTTTTGGCCAGGGGGATCTCCCACTGAAGCTTTCTTT.

This clonotype has more than one count but fewer than ten. This sequence joins TRBV20-1 and TRBJ1-3; 8 positions agree with TRBD1. The CDR3 loop spans 15 amino acids. Germline lookup yields CDR1 DFQATT and CDR2 SNEGSKA (reference sequence). J was trimmed by 4 bases and V by 6 bases; bases with no gene match: 11. The CDR3 reads CSAHPPTGAGNTIYF. CDR3 DNA sequence: TGCAGTGCCCATCCGCCGACAGGGGCAGGAAACACCATATATTTT.

At least ten counts were recorded for this clonotype. The rearrangement uses TRBV7-9 and TRBJ1-6; unclear D gene. Trimming removed 1 base from V and 8 bases from J, with 3 bases in between. The CDR3 has 12 amino acids. The germline CDR1 and CDR2 sequences are SEHNR and FQNEAQ (reference sequence). CDR3 sequence: CASSLGDSPLHF. The CDR3 bases are TGTGCCAGCAGCTTAGGAGATTCACCCCTCCACTTT.

V gene TRBV12-3 or TRBV12-4 combines with J gene TRBJ1-5; D gene ambiguous. The CDR3 contains 15 residues. V lost 1 base and J 0 bases, leaving 7 bases between the germline ends. The CDR3 reads CASSLEQRSNQPQHF. The CDR3 DNA reads TGTGCCAGCAGTTTAGAGCAGCGTAGCAATCAGCCCCAGCATTTT.

This clonotype came up many times. The rearrangement joins TRBV7-6 to TRBJ1-6; no firm D call. The CDR3 is 14 residues long. The germline V gene encodes CDR1 SGHVS and CDR2 FNYEAQ. The germline V and J ends were trimmed by 1 base and 10 bases, with 11 bases remaining between them. Written as DNA, the CDR3 is TGTGCCAGCAGCTTAGGGCAACGCGACTCACCCCTCCACTTT. Its protein is CASSLGQRDSPLHF.

There are a few counts of this clonotype. CDR3 in DNA: TGTGCCTGGAGTCTCTGGGACCTGAACACTGAAGCTTTCTTT. Protein: CAWSLWDLNTEAFF. The chain couples TRBV30 to TRBJ1-1, with a weak D call TRBD1 (5 bases). V lost 2 bases and J lost 0, with 10 bases in between. The CDR3 runs to 14 residues. Germline CDR1 GTSNPN, CDR2 SVGIG (reference sequence).

This clonotype was detected only a few times. This sequence joins TRBV28 and TRBJ2-2, with D possibly matching TRBD1 (5 bases). V was shortened by 3 bases and J by 0 bases, with 14 bases between the two germline ends. The CDR3 totals 17 residues. Germline values: CDR1 MDHEN, CDR2 SYDVKM. This CDR3 reads CASSFAPPTANTGELFF. The CDR3 region has the DNA TGTGCCAGCAGTTTCGCCCCACCGACAGCGAACACCGGGGAGCTGTTTTTT.

A few counts support this clonotype. The gene calls are TRBV5-5 and TRBJ1-1; 8 bases match TRBD1. V gave up 4 bases and J gave up 6 bases; unmatched junction bases: 8. The germline CDR1 and CDR2 sequences are SGHKS and YYEKEE (reference sequence). The CDR3 runs 14 residues. This chain's CDR3 is CASSSSQGASEAFF. CDR3 coding DNA: TGTGCCAGCAGCAGCAGTCAGGGGGCATCTGAAGCTTTCTTT. The full variable domain, rest sourced from reference TRBV5-5 and TRBJ1-1, is DAGVTQSPTHLIKTRGQQVTLRCSPISGHKSVSWYQQVLGQGPQFIFQYYEKEERGRGNFPDRFSARQFPNYSSELNVNALLLGDSALYLCASSSSQGASEAFFGQGTRLTVV.

The chain joins TRBV12-5 to TRBJ2-1; no clear D. The CDR3 is made up of 13 amino acids. Trimming took 6 bases from V and 8 from J, leaving 14 bases between them. The V gene's germline CDR1 is LGHNT and CDR2 FRNRAP. CDR3 DNA: TGTGCTAGTGGCCCTAGGCTGGGTGATGAGCAGTTCTTC. It codes for CASGPRLGDEQFF. The whole variable domain, filled in from reference TRBV12-5 and TRBJ2-1, reads DARVTQTPRHKVTEMGQEVTMRCQPILGHNTVFWYRQTMMQGLELLAYFRNRAPLDDSGMPKDRFSAEMPDATLATLKIQPSEPRDSAVYFCASGPRLGDEQFFGPGTRLTVL.

A few counts support this clonotype. The gene calls are TRBV29-1 and TRBJ2-3; no clear D. V was shortened by 4 bases and J by 6 bases, with 11 bases between the two germline ends. Per the germline V gene, CDR1 is SQVTM and CDR2 is ANQGSEA. This CDR3 is 12 amino acids long. The CDR3 DNA reads TGCAGCGTTGCTTCTGGTTCTGATACGCAGTATTTT. Its protein product is CSVASGSDTQYF.

The table lists this clonotype with a few counts. In nucleotides, the CDR3 is TGTGCTAGTGGCTTAGCGCGCTGGGCAGATACGCAGTATTTT. As protein: CASGLARWADTQYF. V usage is TRBV12-5 and J usage is TRBJ2-3; the D gene is possibly TRBD2 (5 bases). The ends were cut back, 6 bases at V and 4 bases at J, with 14 bases in the middle. CDR1 is LGHNT, CDR2 FRNRAP, per germline. The CDR3 is 14 amino acids.

V gene TRBV12-3 or TRBV12-4 combines with J gene TRBJ2-1; either TRBD1 or TRBD2 may supply D (6 bases each). With 11 bases removed from V and 7 bases from J, the gap between germline ends came to 15 bases. The CDR3 spans 12 residues. CDR3: CALGGPGNEQFF. The CDR3 DNA reads as TGTGCCCTCGGGGGCCCTGGGAATGAGCAGTTCTTC.

In its sample, this clonotype was seen many times. The chain carries TRBV6-2 or TRBV6-3 and TRBJ1-1; a weak D match, TRBD1 (5 bases). V was cut by 11 bases and J by 0 bases, with 10 bases left in between. The CDR3 spans 12 residues. The germline V gene has CDR1 MNHEY and CDR2 SVGEGT. The CDR3 reads CAGGGMNTEAFF. Written as DNA, the CDR3 is TGTGCCGGTGGGGGTATGAACACTGAAGCTTTCTTT.

This clonotype was seen ten or more times. This chain connects TRBV28 to TRBJ2-7, with TRBD1 matching 8 bases. Germline values: CDR1 MDHEN, CDR2 SYDVKM. CDR3 length: 13 amino acids. V shed 8 bases and J 7 bases; nucleotides not matched to a gene: 10. CDR3 nucleotides: TGTGCCAGCCTACGGCAGGGGGCGTTTGAGCAGTACTTC. This encodes CASLRQGAFEQYF.

This clonotype appeared a few times. The V call is TRBV27, the J call TRBJ2-1; the match to TRBD2 covers 11 bases. The CDR3 length is 18 residues. V dropped 7 bases and J dropped 4; count of bases not matched to a gene: 15. CDR1 is MNHEY and CDR2 is SMNVEV in the germline V gene (reference sequence). CDR3 DNA sequence: TGTGCCAGCAATGGGGGACAGTTAGCGGGAGGGTTATACAATGAGCAGTTCTTC. Amino acid sequence: CASNGGQLAGGLYNEQFF.

The chain uses TRBV1 and TRBJ2-7; the D segment call TRBD2 is taken from the table without a DNA check. TRBV1 is termed a pseudogene. This CDR3 contains 15 residues. DNA of the CDR3: TGCACCAGCAGCCAAAGTAGCGGGGTCTCCTACGAGCAGTACTTC. Its translation is CTSSQSSGVSYEQYF.

This clonotype was picked up a small number of times. V gene TRBV12-5 combines with J gene TRBJ1-6; no reliable D call. CDR3 size: 17 residues. CDR1 and CDR2 (germline): LGHNT, FRNRAP. V was cut by 1 base and J by 7 bases, with 17 bases left in between. In DNA form, the CDR3 reads TGTGCTAGTGGTTTGGCACAAGGACCCTTCAAGAATTCACCCCTCCACTTT. It codes for CASGLAQGPFKNSPLHF.

This clonotype was counted ten times or more. This chain links TRBV7-6 with TRBJ2-2; 14 positions agree with TRBD2. The CDR3 runs 19 residues. The J segment lost 0 bases and the V segment lost 6 bases, leaving 9 bases of the junction unmatched. Germline CDR1 is SGHVS and CDR2 is FNYEAQ. CDR3 loop: CASSPPGTSGSPNTGELFF. CDR3 DNA: TGTGCCAGCAGTCCACCGGGGACTAGCGGGAGCCCGAACACCGGGGAGCTGTTTTTT. The entire variable domain, with the rest obtained from reference TRBV7-6 and TRBJ2-2, is as follows: GAGVSQSPRYKVTKRGQDVALRCDPISGHVSLYWYRQALGQGPEFLTYFNYEAQQDKSGLPNDRFSAERPEGSISTLTIQRTEQRDSAMYRCASSPPGTSGSPNTGELFFGEGSRLTVL.

V gene TRBV9 combines with J gene TRBJ2-5; 10 nucleotides match TRBD2. Germline lookup yields CDR1 SGDLS and CDR2 YYNGEE. The junction had 13 bases not matched to a gene; V was cut back by 0 bases and J by 5 bases. The length of the CDR3 is 18 residues. The CDR3 nucleotides are TGTGCCAGCAGCGTAGGTAGAGCGGGAGGGCCAGTGATGGAGACCCAGTACTTC. Translating gives CASSVGRAGGPVMETQYF.

This clonotype was picked up many times. The V and J genes are TRBV4-1 and TRBJ2-7; 10 positions agree with TRBD2. Germline V gene lookup returns CDR1 MGHRA and CDR2 YSYEKL. The CDR3 has 16 amino acids. V gave up 4 bases and J gave up 3 bases; unmatched junction bases: 9. CDR3 region: CASSPTPSGSFYEQYF. CDR3 bases: TGCGCCAGCAGCCCGACCCCTAGCGGGAGTTTCTACGAGCAGTACTTC.